This T cell receptor beta chain was identified in a study of T-cell reconstitution after alpha-beta-depleted transplantation in children. A TCRbeta library incorporating unique molecular identifiers was prepared. TCRdb called the PCR reads again in MiXCR, with one record for every CDR3 protein. The table lists approximately 350,000 distinct CDR3 sequences, around 10% of them singletons. Per germline, CDR1 LGHNA and CDR2 YSLEER. The CDR3 contains 15 residues. V was cut by 3 bases and J by 0 bases, with 11 bases left in between. V gene TRBV4-3 combines with J gene TRBJ1-2; D unclear. This specimen was PBMCs from the stem cell graft donor, taken from the stem cell graft. The receptor was isolated from a human donor who donated a stem cell graft to a child with acute lymphoblastic leukemia. This CDR3 reads CASSHNYGANYGYTF. The CDR3 DNA reads as TGCGCCAGCAGCCATAATTACGGGGCTAACTATGGCTACACCTTC.